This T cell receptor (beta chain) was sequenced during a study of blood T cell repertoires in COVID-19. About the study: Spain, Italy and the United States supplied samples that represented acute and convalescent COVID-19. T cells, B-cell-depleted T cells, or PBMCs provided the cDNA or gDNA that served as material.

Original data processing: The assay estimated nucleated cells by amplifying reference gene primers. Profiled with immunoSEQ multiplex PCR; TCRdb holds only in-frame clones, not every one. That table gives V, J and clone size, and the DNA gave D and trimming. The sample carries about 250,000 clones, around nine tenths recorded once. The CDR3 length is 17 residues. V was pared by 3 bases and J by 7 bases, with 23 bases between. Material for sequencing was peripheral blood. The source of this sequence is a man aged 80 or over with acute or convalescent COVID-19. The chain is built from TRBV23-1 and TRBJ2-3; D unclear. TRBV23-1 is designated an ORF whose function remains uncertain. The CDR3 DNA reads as TGCGCCAGCAGTCATACTTCCCCGAACCTCCCGGAGTATACGCAGTATTTT. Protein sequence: CASSHTSPNLPEYTQYF.